Listed here are 10 T cell receptor beta chains from one sample, sequenced in a study of T cells after yellow fever vaccination. TCRdb reprocessed the 5' RACE reads via MiXCR and lists one record per CDR3 protein. The sample holds some 220,000 distinct CDR3 sequences, approximately 3% seen once. The material sequenced was CD4+ T cells sorted from PBMCs, taken 10 days after the yellow fever booster vaccination. These receptors were obtained from a man younger than 30 who received the YFV17D yellow fever vaccine.

There are a few counts of this clonotype. V and J are TRBV20-1 and TRBJ1-3, with 9 bases that match TRBD1. From germline, CDR1 is DFQATT and CDR2 SNEGSKA (reference sequence). J was trimmed by 4 bases and V by 6 bases; bases with no gene match: 13. CDR3 length: 16 amino acids. The CDR3 DNA sequence: TGCAGTGCCCAACCCATAGGGACAGGGAACGGAAACACCATATATTTT. Translated, it gives CSAQPIGTGNGNTIYF.

This clonotype has ten or more counts. V gene TRBV27 combines with J gene TRBJ2-6; no clear D gene. Germline lookup yields CDR1 MNHEY and CDR2 SMNVEV (reference sequence). There are 15 residues in the CDR3. Between the trimmed V and J ends, which lost 3 bases and 0 bases, there was a span of 6 bases. CDR3 in amino acids: CASSLLGSGANVLTF. CDR3 nucleotide sequence: TGTGCCAGCAGTTTGCTAGGCTCTGGGGCCAACGTCCTGACTTTC.

This clonotype appeared many times. This chain uses TRBV20-1 with TRBJ1-5, with D tentatively TRBD1 (6 bases). Germline V lookup: CDR1 DFQATT, CDR2 SNEGSKA (reference sequence). Trimming left V 3 bases short and J 4 bases short, with 19 bases between. The CDR3 spans 16 residues. Written as DNA, the CDR3 is TGCAGTGCTAGCGGGTCATCCGGGGGGCTTAATCAGCCCCAGCATTTT. It specifies CSASGSSGGLNQPQHF.

This chain joins TRBV18 and TRBJ1-1, with 8 nucleotides matching TRBD1. Germline CDR1 and CDR2: KGHSH and LQKENI. This CDR3 spans 15 amino acids. The ends lost 2 bases at V and 5 bases at J; junction bases unmatched: 7. CDR3 residues: CASSPSRQGNTEAFF. CDR3 sequence (DNA): TGTGCCAGCTCACCATCGCGACAGGGGAATACTGAAGCTTTCTTT.

This chain uses TRBV24-1 with TRBJ2-1; D is perhaps TRBD1 or TRBD2 (5 bases each). V lost 7 bases and J 2 bases, leaving 17 bases between the germline ends. The CDR3 is 16 amino acids. The germline V gene encodes CDR1 KGHDR and CDR2 SFDVKD. The CDR3, as DNA: TGTGCCACCAGGAGGGGTGAGGACACAGCCTACAATGAGCAGTTCTTC. Translating it yields CATRRGEDTAYNEQFF.

This clonotype was recorded at least ten times. This chain links TRBV7-9 with TRBJ1-2; 7 bases match TRBD1. J was trimmed by 2 bases and V by 6 bases; bases with no gene match: 3. The length of the CDR3 is 13 residues. In germline, CDR1 is SEHNR, CDR2 FQNEAQ (reference sequence). CDR3 sequence reads: CASSDRENYGYTF. CDR3 nucleotides: TGTGCCAGCAGTGACAGGGAGAACTATGGCTACACCTTC.

This clonotype showed up many times. The chain couples TRBV4-3 to TRBJ2-5, with a possible D match to TRBD2 (6 bases). Germline CDR1 reads LGHNA; CDR2 reads YSLEER. The V gene lost 0 bases and the J gene lost 5 bases, with 13 bases spanning the gap. The CDR3 runs 15 residues. The CDR3 protein is CASSQDTVTRETQYF. In nucleotides, the CDR3 is TGCGCCAGCAGCCAAGATACAGTGACTAGGGAGACCCAGTACTTC.

This clonotype was seen at least ten times. V and J are TRBV7-2 and TRBJ2-2; the D is unclear. Trimming removed 3 bases at V and 8 bases at J, with 4 bases between. The CDR3 totals 11 residues. The germline V gene encodes CDR1 SGHTA and CDR2 FQGNSA. The CDR3 loop is CASSFGGELFF. DNA of the CDR3: TGTGCCAGCAGCTTCGGGGGGGAGCTGTTTTTT.

The chain is built from TRBV5-4 and TRBJ1-1; TRBD1 is a possible D gene (5 bases). There are 13 residues in the CDR3. Trimming removed 2 bases from V and 5 bases from J, with 10 bases in between. Germline assignment: CDR1 SGHNT and CDR2 YYREEE (reference sequence). The CDR3 reads CASSLPRGTEAFF. The CDR3, as DNA: TGTGCCAGCAGCTTACCAAGGGGAACTGAAGCTTTCTTT.

At least ten counts were recorded for this clonotype. This chain uses TRBV5-4 with TRBJ2-1; possible D gene TRBD2, 6 bases. Germline V gene data show CDR1 as SGHNT and CDR2 as YYREEE (reference sequence). This CDR3 contains 15 residues. V shed 4 bases and J shed 0 bases, with 11 bases lying between them. The CDR3, as DNA: TGTGCCAGCAGCGTGGGACTGAGCTCCTACAATGAGCAGTTCTTC. Residues: CASSVGLSSYNEQFF.